This T cell receptor (beta chain) was retrieved from a study of neurological immune-mediated disorders. Unsorted libraries were prepared from 2 million PBMCs that had been stored at -80 C. Germline CDR1 and CDR2: SGHTA and FQGNSA. The V gene end was trimmed by 5 bases and the J gene end by 1 base; junction bases not matched to a gene: 2. The CDR3 totals 14 residues. TCRdb itself ran the 5' RACE reads through MiXCR, one entry per CDR3 protein. The repertoire consists of 87,000 or so distinct CDR3 sequences, with about 3.8% occurring once and the leading ten covering around 6%. This clonotype was seen repeatedly, ten times or more. The antigen remains undetermined. General observations from the study: Among expanded clones, no CDR3 amino acid sequences were shared across subjects, a pattern suggesting private repertoires in all groups.

The chain recombines TRBV7-2 with TRBJ1-3, with 7 bases identical to TRBD1. Source material: PBMCs. This sequence was found in a woman aged 18 to 35 with multiple sclerosis. CDR3 amino acids: CASSLGQSGNTIYF. CDR3 bases: TGTGCCAGCAGCCTGGGACAGTCTGGAAACACCATATATTTT. The variable domain in full, with the rest retrieved from reference TRBV7-2 and TRBJ1-3, is GAGVSQSPSNKVTEKGKDVELRCDPISGHTALYWYRQSLGQGLEFLIYFQGNSAPDKSGLPSDRFSAERTGGSVSTLTIQRTQQEDSAVYLCASSLGQSGNTIYFGEGSWLTVV.